Listed below are T cell receptor beta chains from one sample, sequenced in a study of cytomegalovirus exposure and HLA in healthy donors. Sequenced by immunoSEQ multiplex PCR; TCRdb stores in-frame clones only, minus some. The sample lists 150,000 or so clones; roughly 79% were seen once. Material: PBMCs. The receptors stem from a woman aged 40-49 years in good health and CMV-seronegative. Both conserved end residues are part of each CDR3. The order of the fields is J gene, clone size, D gene, V gene, CDR3 protein, CDR3 DNA. A D gene is named only where the DNA matches it firmly. Clone size is not always given. Where it is, it says once, few, many or a class for expanded clones.

TRBJ2-5 - TRBD2 TRBV9 CASSVDGTSGETQYF TGTGCCAGCAGCGTAGATGGGACTAGCGGGGAGACCCAGTACTTC
TRBJ2-7 - TRBD2 TRBV5-1 CASSLSTSGMGDSYEQYF TGCGCCAGCAGCTTAAGTACTAGCGGGATGGGGGACTCCTACGAGCAGTACTTC
TRBJ2-7 - TRBD1 TRBV5-1 CASSLSGGPNYEQYF TGCGCCAGCAGCTTGTCAGGGGGACCCAACTACGAGCAGTACTTC
TRBJ2-7 - - TRBV27 CASSLKDSSYEQYF TGTGCCAGCAGTTTAAAGGACAGCTCCTACGAGCAGTACTTC
TRBJ1-1 few - TRBV19 CASSGQGFTEAFF TGTGCCAGTAGTGGGCAGGGGTTCACTGAAGCTTTCTTT
TRBJ1-1 - - TRBV10-1 CASNLRGRELIEAFF TGCGCCAGCAACCTCAGGGGACGGGAACTAATTGAAGCTTTCTTT
TRBJ2-7 - - TRBV6-1 CASSELSDSKQYF TGTGCCAGCAGTGAACTTTCGGACTCCAAGCAGTACTTC
TRBJ2-3 - TRBD2 TRBV9 CASSALGTSGSTDTQYF TGTGCCAGCAGCGCATTAGGGACTAGCGGCTCCACAGATACGCAGTATTTT
TRBJ2-2 - - TRBV27 CASSFGTLNTGELFF TGTGCCAGCAGTTTCGGGACTCTGAACACCGGGGAGCTGTTTTTT
TRBJ1-5 - - TRBV25-1 CASTGGDGQPQHF TGTGCCAGCACCGGGGGAGACGGTCAGCCCCAGCATTTT
TRBJ2-1 - TRBD2 TRBV9 CASSVAASGRGEQFF TGTGCCAGCAGCGTAGCGGCGAGCGGGAGAGGGGAGCAGTTCTTC
TRBJ1-1 - - TRBV2 CASSDPSGLGLEAFF TGTGCCAGCAGTGACCCAAGTGGGCTCGGACTCGAAGCTTTCTTT
TRBJ2-7 few - TRBV5-1 CASSLARQGVEQYF TGCGCCAGCAGCTTGGCTCGGCAGGGCGTCGAGCAGTACTTC
TRBJ2-3 - TRBD2 TRBV28 CASSLGTSGREDTQYF TGTGCCAGCAGTTTAGGGACTAGCGGGAGGGAAGATACGCAGTATTTT
TRBJ1-5 few TRBD1 TRBV18 CASSPPGQGHQPQHF TGTGCCAGCTCACCACCGGGACAGGGGCATCAGCCCCAGCATTTT
TRBJ2-7 - - TRBV6-5 CASSFDQSTGSYEQYF TGTGCCAGCAGTTTCGACCAGAGCACCGGGTCTTACGAGCAGTACTTC
TRBJ1-4 - - TRBV13 CASSLDRHNEKLFF TGTGCCAGCAGTTTGGACAGACATAATGAAAAACTGTTTTTT
TRBJ2-1 - - TRBV29-1 CSVEGLTSIGNEQFF TGCAGCGTTGAGGGCCTGACTAGTATCGGCAATGAGCAGTTCTTC
TRBJ1-2 once - TRBV28 CASSLSRSMRYTF TGTGCCAGCAGTTTGTCTCGATCTATGCGCTACACCTTC
TRBJ1-3 once TRBD1 TRBV12-5 CASGFGDRGGNTIYF TGTGCTAGTGGTTTCGGAGACAGGGGAGGAAACACCATATATTTT
TRBJ2-5 - TRBD2 TRBV11-2 CASSLGTSGSETQYF TGTGCCAGCAGCTTAGGGACTAGCGGGAGTGAGACCCAGTACTTC
TRBJ1-1 - - TRBV5-1 CASSPTGTMGTEAFF TGCGCCAGCAGCCCCACCGGGACAATGGGCACTGAAGCTTTCTTT
TRBJ2-3 once - TRBV11-2 CASSLVLFPTDTQYF TGTGCCAGCAGCTTAGTCCTTTTCCCCACAGATACGCAGTATTTT